A single sample gave rise to the 6 T cell receptor beta chains below, sequenced in a study of TIL therapy for anti-PD-1-resistant metastatic lung cancer. This was the immunoSEQ v3 assay. Only in-frame clones appear in the TCRdb table, and some are missing; sequencing was by immunoSEQ multiplex PCR. The sample lists roughly 46,000 clones; 65% to 90% were seen once. Specified time point: pre-treatment sample, taken before nivolumab and TIL therapy. The starting material was blood, obtained at baseline. The receptors derive from a person aged 25-79 years with non-small cell lung cancer.

The chain has TRBV27 and TRBJ2-3; tentatively, D is TRBD1 or TRBD2 (5 bases each). The CDR3 spans 15 residues. Germline V gene lookup returns CDR1 MNHEY and CDR2 SMNVEV (reference sequence). Trimming cost V 0 bases and J 2 bases, with 9 bases left between them. In DNA, the CDR3 is TGTGCCAGCAGTTTATCTTTCGGGACCACAGATACGCAGTATTTT. The encoded protein is CASSLSFGTTDTQYF.

V and J are TRBV11-2 and TRBJ2-7; D is perhaps TRBD1 (6 bases). Trimming cost V 5 bases and J 2 bases, with 13 bases left between them. CDR1 and CDR2 from the germline V gene are SGHAT and FQNNGV. CDR3 length: 14 residues. The CDR3 nucleotides are TGTGCCAGCAGCCGCAGACAGGCAGCCTACGAGCAGTACTTC. This translates into CASSRRQAAYEQYF.

The chain uses TRBV3-1 (or the pseudogene TRBV3-2) and TRBJ2-5; 15 bases are shared with TRBD2. The V and J ends lost 6 bases and 6 bases, in that order; junction bases with no gene match: 14. Germline values: CDR1 LGHDT, CDR2 YNNKEL (reference sequence). The CDR3 length is 18 residues. CDR3 nucleotides: TGTGCCAGCAGACCTTTACTACGGACTAGCGGGGGGGGTAAGACCCAGTACTTC. It yields the protein CASRPLLRTSGGGKTQYF.

The chain joins TRBV9 to TRBJ2-1; the D gene is possibly TRBD1 (5 bases). The CDR3 runs to 12 residues. The V end was cut by 0 bases, the J end by 10 bases, with 8 bases between. Germline V gene data show CDR1 as SGDLS and CDR2 as YYNGEE. CDR3 loop: CASSVEGPEQFF. The CDR3 DNA is TGTGCCAGCAGCGTAGAGGGGCCAGAGCAGTTCTTC.

J is TRBJ2-1 and V is TRBV9, with TRBD2 matching 12 bases. There are 17 residues in the CDR3. Looked up from germline, CDR1 is SGDLS and CDR2 is YYNGEE. V shed 3 bases and J 2 bases; nucleotides not matched to a gene: 6. This chain's CDR3 is CASSALPSGGAYNEQFF. The CDR3 DNA is TGTGCCAGCAGCGCACTTCCTAGCGGGGGGGCCTACAATGAGCAGTTCTTC. The full variable domain, completed using reference TRBV9 and TRBJ2-1, is DSGVTQTPKHLITATGQRVTLRCSPRSGDLSVYWYQQSLDQGLQFLIQYYNGEERAKGNILERFSAQQFPDLHSELNLSSLELGDSALYFCASSALPSGGAYNEQFFGPGTRLTVL.

The gene calls are TRBV30 and TRBJ2-1; D may be TRBD2 (6 bases). The CDR3 sequence is 14 residues long. Germline loops: CDR1 GTSNPN, CDR2 SVGIG (reference sequence). V lost 3 bases, J lost 12 bases, and 21 bases lay in between. The CDR3 reads CAWSTTGRSGGQFF. The CDR3 DNA reads as TGTGCCTGGAGCACTACGGGGAGGAGTGGGGGGCAGTTCTTC.